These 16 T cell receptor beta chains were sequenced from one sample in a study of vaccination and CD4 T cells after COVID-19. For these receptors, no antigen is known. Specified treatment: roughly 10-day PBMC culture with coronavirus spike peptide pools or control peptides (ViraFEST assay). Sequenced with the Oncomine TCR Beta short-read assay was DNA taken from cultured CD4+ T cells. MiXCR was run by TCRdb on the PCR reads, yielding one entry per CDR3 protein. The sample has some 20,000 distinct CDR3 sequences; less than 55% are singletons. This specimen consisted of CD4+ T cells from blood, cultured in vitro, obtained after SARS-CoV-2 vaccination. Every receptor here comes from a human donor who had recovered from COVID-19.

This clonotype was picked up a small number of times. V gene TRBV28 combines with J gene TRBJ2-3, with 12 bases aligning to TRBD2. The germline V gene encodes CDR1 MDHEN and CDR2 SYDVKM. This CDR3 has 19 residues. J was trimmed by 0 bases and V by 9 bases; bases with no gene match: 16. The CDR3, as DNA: TGTGCCAGGAACACGACTAGCGGGAGAGAAGGTGTAAGCACAGATACGCAGTATTTT. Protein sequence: CARNTTSGREGVSTDTQYF.

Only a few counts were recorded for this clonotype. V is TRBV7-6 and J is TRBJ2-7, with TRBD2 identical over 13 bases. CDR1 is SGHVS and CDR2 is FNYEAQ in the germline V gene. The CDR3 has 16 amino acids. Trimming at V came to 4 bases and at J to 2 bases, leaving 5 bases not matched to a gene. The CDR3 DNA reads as TGTGCCAGCAGCTCCCGGACTAGCGGGAGAGCCTACGAGCAGTACTTC. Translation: CASSSRTSGRAYEQYF.

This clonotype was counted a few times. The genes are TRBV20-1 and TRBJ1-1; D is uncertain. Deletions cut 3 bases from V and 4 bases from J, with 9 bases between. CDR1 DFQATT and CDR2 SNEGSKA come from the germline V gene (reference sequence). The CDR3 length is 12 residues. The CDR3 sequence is CSARRAGTEAFF. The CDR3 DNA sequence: TGCAGTGCTAGGAGGGCTGGCACTGAAGCTTTCTTT.

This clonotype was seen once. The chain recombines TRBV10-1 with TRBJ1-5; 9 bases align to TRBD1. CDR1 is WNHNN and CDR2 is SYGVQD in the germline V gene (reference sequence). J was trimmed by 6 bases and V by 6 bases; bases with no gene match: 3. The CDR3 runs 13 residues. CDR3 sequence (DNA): TGCGCCAGCAGGACAGGGGGGGGTCAGCCCCAGCATTTT. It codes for CASRTGGGQPQHF.

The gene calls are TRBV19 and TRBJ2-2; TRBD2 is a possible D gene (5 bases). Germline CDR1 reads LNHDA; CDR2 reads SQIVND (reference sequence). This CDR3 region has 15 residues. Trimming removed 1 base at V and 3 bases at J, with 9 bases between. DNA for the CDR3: TGTGCCAGTAGTATAGTGTCCGGGGACACCGGGGAGCTGTTTTTT. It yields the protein CASSIVSGDTGELFF.

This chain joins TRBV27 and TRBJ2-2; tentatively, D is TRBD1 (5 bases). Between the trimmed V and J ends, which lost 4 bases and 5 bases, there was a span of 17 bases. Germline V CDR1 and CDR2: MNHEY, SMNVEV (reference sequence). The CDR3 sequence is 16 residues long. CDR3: CASSSTPQARTGELFF. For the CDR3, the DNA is TGTGCCAGCAGTTCTACACCACAGGCGCGGACCGGGGAGCTGTTTTTT.

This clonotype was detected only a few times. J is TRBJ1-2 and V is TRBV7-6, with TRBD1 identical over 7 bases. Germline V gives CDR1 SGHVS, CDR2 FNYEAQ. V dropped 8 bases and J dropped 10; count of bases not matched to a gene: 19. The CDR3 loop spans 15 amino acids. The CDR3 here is CASAPAGTDVPIYTF. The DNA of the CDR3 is TGTGCCAGCGCCCCGGCCGGGACAGACGTCCCGATCTACACCTTC.

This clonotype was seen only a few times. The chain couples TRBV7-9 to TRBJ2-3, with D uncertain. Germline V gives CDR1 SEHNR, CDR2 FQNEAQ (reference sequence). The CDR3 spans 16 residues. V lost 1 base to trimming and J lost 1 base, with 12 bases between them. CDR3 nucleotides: TGTGCCAGCAGCTTAGAGGGCTCACGACGCACAGATACGCAGTATTTT. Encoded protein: CASSLEGSRRTDTQYF. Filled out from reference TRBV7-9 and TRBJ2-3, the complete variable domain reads DTGVSQNPRHKITKRGQNVTFRCDPISEHNRLYWYRQTLGQGPEFLTYFQNEAQLEKSRLLSDRFSAERPKGSFSTLEIQRTEQGDSAMYLCASSLEGSRRTDTQYFGPGTRLTVL.

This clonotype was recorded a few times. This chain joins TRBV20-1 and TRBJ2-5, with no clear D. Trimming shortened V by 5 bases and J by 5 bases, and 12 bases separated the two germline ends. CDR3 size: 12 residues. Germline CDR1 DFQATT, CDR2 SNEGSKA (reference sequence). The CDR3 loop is CSAGVLRETQYF. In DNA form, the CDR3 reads TGCAGTGCTGGAGTTCTGCGGGAGACCCAGTACTTC.

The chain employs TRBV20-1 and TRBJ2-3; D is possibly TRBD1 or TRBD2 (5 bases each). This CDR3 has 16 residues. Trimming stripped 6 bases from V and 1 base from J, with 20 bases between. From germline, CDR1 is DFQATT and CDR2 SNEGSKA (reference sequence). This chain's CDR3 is CSANTGTSEGTDTQYF. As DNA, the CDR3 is TGCAGTGCCAATACCGGGACCAGCGAAGGCACAGATACGCAGTATTTT.

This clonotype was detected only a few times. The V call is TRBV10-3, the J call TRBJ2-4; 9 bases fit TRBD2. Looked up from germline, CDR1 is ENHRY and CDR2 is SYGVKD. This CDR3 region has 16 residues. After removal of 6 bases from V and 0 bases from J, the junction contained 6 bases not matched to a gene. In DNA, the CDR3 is TGTGCCATCAGAGCTAGCGGGGTCATAGCCAAAAACATTCAGTACTTC. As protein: CAIRASGVIAKNIQYF.

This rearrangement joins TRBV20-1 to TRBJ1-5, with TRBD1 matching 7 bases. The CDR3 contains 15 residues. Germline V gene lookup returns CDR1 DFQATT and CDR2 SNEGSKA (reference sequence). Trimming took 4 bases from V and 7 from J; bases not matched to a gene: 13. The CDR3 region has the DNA TGCAGTGCTACAGAACAGGGGATTGCGCGGCAGCCCCAGCATTTT. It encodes CSATEQGIARQPQHF.

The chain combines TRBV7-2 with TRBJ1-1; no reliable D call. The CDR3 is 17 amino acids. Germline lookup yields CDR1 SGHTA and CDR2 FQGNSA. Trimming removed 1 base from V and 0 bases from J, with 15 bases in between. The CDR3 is CASSLVRRRVMNTEAFF. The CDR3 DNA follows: TGTGCCAGCAGCTTAGTGCGCCGTCGGGTCATGAACACTGAAGCTTTCTTT.

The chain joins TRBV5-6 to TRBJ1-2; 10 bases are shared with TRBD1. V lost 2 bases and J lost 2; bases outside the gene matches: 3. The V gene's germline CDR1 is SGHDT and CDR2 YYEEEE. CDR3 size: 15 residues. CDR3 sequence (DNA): TGTGCCAGCAGCTTCTCGGGACAGGGGAACTATGGCTACACCTTC. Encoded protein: CASSFSGQGNYGYTF. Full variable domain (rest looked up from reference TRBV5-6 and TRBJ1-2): DAGVTQSPTHLIKTRGQQVTLRCSPKSGHDTVSWYQQALGQGPQFIFQYYEEEERQRGNFPDRFSGHQFPNYSSELNVNALLLGDSALYLCASSFSGQGNYGYTFGSGTRLTVV.

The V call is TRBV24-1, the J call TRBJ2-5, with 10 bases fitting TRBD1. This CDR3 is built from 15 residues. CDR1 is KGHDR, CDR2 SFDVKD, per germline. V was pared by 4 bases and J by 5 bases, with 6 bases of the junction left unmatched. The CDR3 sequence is CATSERGQGRETQYF. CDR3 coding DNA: TGTGCCACCAGTGAGAGGGGACAGGGGAGGGAGACCCAGTACTTC.

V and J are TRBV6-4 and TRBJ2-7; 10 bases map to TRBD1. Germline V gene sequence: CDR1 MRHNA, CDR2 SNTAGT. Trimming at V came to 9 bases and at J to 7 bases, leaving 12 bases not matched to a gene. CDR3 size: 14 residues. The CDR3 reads CARKGGTGVGEQYF. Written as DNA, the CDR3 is TGTGCCAGAAAAGGGGGGACAGGGGTAGGGGAGCAGTACTTC.